These 21 T cell receptor beta chains originate from one sample sequenced in a study of naive and memory T cell subsets. Whole-study results and caveats: Naive repertoires, especially CD8, held a few larger clonotypes, possibly memory cells re-expressing CD45RA.

An equimolar mix of two oligonucleotides served as the beta constant-region primer for TRBC1 and TRBC2. Four rounds of PCR amplified the ligated cDNA using nested alpha and beta constant-region primers plus SP2. Each CDR3 protein is one row after TCRdb ran MiXCR on the UMI-ligation and nested PCR reads. The sample includes over 130,000 distinct CDR3 sequences, 15% to 25% of them seen just once. The antigens these receptors bind are not known. Sample: naive CD8+ T cells from blood. The receptors were sampled from a human donor in good health.

In its sample, this clonotype was seen a few times. The chain joins TRBV6-5 to TRBJ2-7, with D uncertain. The CDR3 spans 16 residues. V was cut by 0 bases and J by 5 bases, with 17 bases left in between. Looked up from germline, CDR1 is MNHEY and CDR2 is SVGAGI. The CDR3 loop is CASSYSKVHPWDEQYF. The CDR3 DNA reads as TGTGCCAGCAGTTACTCGAAGGTCCACCCGTGGGACGAGCAGTACTTC.

V and J are TRBV29-1 and TRBJ2-1, with D tentatively TRBD1 (5 bases). The CDR3 runs 14 residues. The germline V gene encodes CDR1 SQVTM and CDR2 ANQGSEA. V was pared by 0 bases and J by 6 bases, with 12 bases between. CDR3 DNA: TGCAGCGTTGAAGAGTTGGGTCAGGGCAATGAGCAGTTCTTC. As protein: CSVEELGQGNEQFF.

The chain couples TRBV7-8 to TRBJ2-3; D is ambiguous. Germline CDR1 and CDR2: SGHVS and FQNEAQ. V gave up 1 base and J gave up 5 bases, with 4 bases separating them. The CDR3 has 12 residues. The CDR3 here is CASSLDRDTQYF. The CDR3 region has the DNA TGTGCCAGCAGCTTAGATAGAGATACGCAGTATTTT.

The chain joins TRBV7-2 to TRBJ2-7; D not resolved. Germline CDR1 and CDR2: SGHTA and FQGNSA. CDR3 length: 11 residues. V was trimmed by 4 bases and J by 6 bases, leaving 7 bases between them. CDR3 amino acids: CASSSSFEQYF. In nucleotides, the CDR3 is TGTGCCAGCAGCTCCAGTTTCGAGCAGTACTTC. The variable domain in full, completed from reference TRBV7-2 and TRBJ2-7, reads GAGVSQSPSNKVTEKGKDVELRCDPISGHTALYWYRQSLGQGLEFLIYFQGNSAPDKSGLPSDRFSAERTGGSVSTLTIQRTQQEDSAVYLCASSSSFEQYFGPGTRLTVT.

The chain recombines TRBV7-2 with TRBJ1-4; D is ambiguous. The germline V and J ends were trimmed by 2 bases and 1 base, with 8 bases remaining between them. CDR1 is SGHTA, CDR2 FQGNSA, per germline. The CDR3 loop spans 15 amino acids. For the CDR3, the DNA is TGTGCCAGCAGCTTACGCGACGGAACTAATGAAAAACTGTTTTTT. It codes for CASSLRDGTNEKLFF.

V usage is TRBV21-1 and J usage is TRBJ1-3; the table gives TRBD1 as D, unverified against the DNA. TRBV21-1 is tagged as a pseudogene. The CDR3 runs 17 residues. The CDR3 coding sequence is TGTGCCAGCAGCCAAACTGATAGGGACAGGGCCGGAAACACCATATATTTT. It specifies CASSQTDRDRAGNTIYF.

The chain uses TRBV14 and TRBJ1-2, with D perhaps matching TRBD1 (6 bases). CDR1 is SGHDN, CDR2 FVKESK, per germline. The length of the CDR3 is 17 residues. V lost 0 bases, J lost 2 bases, and 16 bases lay in between. CDR3 sequence (DNA): TGTGCCAGCAGCCAAGATCCCCAGGGGTTGGTGAACTATGGCTACACCTTC. Residues: CASSQDPQGLVNYGYTF.

The genes are TRBV13 and TRBJ2-7, with 10 bases fitting TRBD1. The CDR3 has 17 residues. Per the germline V gene, CDR1 is PRHDT and CDR2 is FYEKMQ (reference sequence). The V and J ends lost 2 bases and 4 bases, in that order; junction bases with no gene match: 11. Written as DNA, the CDR3 is TGTGCCAGCAGCTTATCTAGCGGACAGGGGGTGTCGTACGAGCAGTACTTC. Translation gives CASSLSSGQGVSYEQYF.

The sample holds a few counts of this clonotype. The CDR3 reads CASNLAGSTDTQYF. The CDR3 nucleotides are TGTGCCAGCAATCTAGCGGGAAGCACAGATACGCAGTATTTT. This chain connects TRBV6-5 to TRBJ2-3; 9 bases agree with TRBD2. Germline values: CDR1 MNHEY, CDR2 SVGAGI. This CDR3 has 14 residues. Trimming cost V 7 bases and J 0 bases; bases outside gene matches: 2.

This clonotype has just a few counts. The chain links TRBV28 to TRBJ2-7, with D hard to call. Germline CDR1 is MDHEN and CDR2 is SYDVKM. The germline V and J ends were trimmed by 1 base and 6 bases, with 25 bases remaining between them. The CDR3 loop spans 18 amino acids. The CDR3 region has the DNA TGTGCCAGCAGTTTATCCCCTGGGCAGACACTACCCTTATCCGAGCAGTACTTC. This sequence encodes CASSLSPGQTLPLSEQYF.

V is TRBV6-1 and J is TRBJ2-5; D tentatively fits TRBD1 or TRBD2 (5 bases each). The germline CDR1 and CDR2 sequences are MNHNS and SASEGT. V was clipped by 7 bases and J by 4 bases, with 16 bases between them. The length of the CDR3 is 14 residues. The CDR3 DNA reads TGTGCCAGCAAGGAATGGGACCAACGAGAGACCCAGTACTTC. Translated: CASKEWDQRETQYF.

The chain carries TRBV7-9 and TRBJ2-2; D perhaps matches TRBD2 (6 bases). The germline V and J ends were trimmed by 5 bases and 2 bases, with 12 bases remaining between them. Germline CDR1 SEHNR, CDR2 FQNEAQ (reference sequence). The CDR3 totals 15 residues. CDR3 DNA: TGTGCCAGCAGCCTGGATAGCGGAAACACCGGGGAGCTGTTTTTT. This sequence encodes CASSLDSGNTGELFF.

CDR3: CASSPPGGSGEQYF. The CDR3, as DNA: TGTGCCAGCTCACCACCAGGAGGGAGCGGCGAGCAGTACTTC. The chain links TRBV18 to TRBJ2-7; a weak D match, TRBD2 (6 bases). This CDR3 region has 14 residues. CDR1 is KGHSH and CDR2 is LQKENI in the germline V gene. Trimming took 0 bases from V and 6 from J, leaving 12 bases between them.

The CDR3: CASSLGPPVDTQYF. The CDR3 nucleotides are TGTGCCAGCAGTTTGGGCCCACCAGTCGATACGCAGTATTTT. V is TRBV27 and J is TRBJ2-3; D is undetermined. Germline loops: CDR1 MNHEY, CDR2 SMNVEV (reference sequence). The V and J ends lost 3 bases and 6 bases respectively, with 13 bases between them. This CDR3 region has 14 residues.

Many counts were recorded for this clonotype. V gene TRBV11-2 combines with J gene TRBJ2-1; D is unresolved. CDR1 is SGHAT and CDR2 is FQNNGV in the germline V gene. CDR3 length: 18 residues. Trimming removed 1 base at V and 2 bases at J, with 18 bases between. The CDR3 DNA reads TGTGCCAGCAGCTTAGCGTTCGGTCCAAACGGTCCCTACAATGAGCAGTTCTTC. It is translated as CASSLAFGPNGPYNEQFF. The whole variable domain, remainder taken from reference TRBV11-2 and TRBJ2-1, is EAGVAQSPRYKIIEKRQSVAFWCNPISGHATLYWYQQILGQGPKLLIQFQNNGVVDDSQLPKDRFSAERLKGVDSTLKIQPAKLEDSAVYLCASSLAFGPNGPYNEQFFGPGTRLTVL.

The V and J genes are TRBV5-8 and TRBJ1-5; 7 bases are a match to TRBD1. The ends lost 4 bases at V and 4 bases at J; junction bases unmatched: 5. The CDR3 is 14 amino acids. Germline V CDR1 and CDR2: SGHTS, YDEGEE. The chain's CDR3 is CASSQWDSNQPQHF. CDR3 DNA: TGTGCCAGCAGCCAATGGGACAGTAATCAGCCCCAGCATTTT.

There are many counts of this clonotype. CDR3 nucleotides: TGTGCTAGTGGTTTGACCGGGCCGGGCCACGAGCAGTACTTC. Translation gives CASGLTGPGHEQYF. The chain employs TRBV12-5 and TRBJ2-7, with D hard to call. The length of the CDR3 is 14 residues. Deletions cut 2 bases from V and 5 bases from J, with 13 bases between. Per the germline V gene, CDR1 is LGHNT and CDR2 is FRNRAP.

The J gene is TRBJ2-5, the V gene TRBV12-3 or TRBV12-4; 7 bases are a match to TRBD1. The junction had 6 bases not matched to a gene; V was cut back by 7 bases and J by 1 base. This CDR3 region has 14 residues. The CDR3 here is CASKHGTAQETQYF. The CDR3 DNA reads TGTGCCAGCAAACACGGGACAGCCCAAGAGACCCAGTACTTC.

In this sample, this clonotype turned up a few times. The rearrangement links TRBV4-2 to TRBJ2-7; no definite D call. Germline V gives CDR1 LGHNA, CDR2 YNFKEQ. The V end was cut by 0 bases, the J end by 6 bases, with 9 bases between. The CDR3 contains 13 residues. The CDR3 loop reads CASSQEPPVEQYF. The CDR3 coding sequence is TGTGCCAGCAGCCAAGAACCACCCGTCGAGCAGTACTTC.

The chain couples TRBV4-1 to TRBJ2-7; TRBD2 aligns across 8 bases. The CDR3 spans 15 residues. Per germline, CDR1 MGHRA and CDR2 YSYEKL. J lost 0 bases, V lost 6 bases, and 7 bases had no gene match. CDR3 sequence reads: CASSPAGGRSYEQYF. The CDR3 DNA reads TGCGCCAGCAGTCCGGCGGGAGGCCGCTCCTACGAGCAGTACTTC.

This clonotype was found a few times. The V call is TRBV6-6, the J call TRBJ2-7; 7 bases map to TRBD1. Germline CDR1 is MNHNY and CDR2 is SVGAGI (reference sequence). The CDR3 has 12 amino acids. After removal of 10 bases from V and 2 bases from J, the junction contained 5 bases not matched to a gene. Written as DNA, the CDR3 is TGTGCCACCCGGGACAGAGCCTACGAGCAGTACTTC. Its protein is CATRDRAYEQYF.